Shown below are 10 T cell receptor beta chains from a single sample sequenced in a study of regulatory T cells in long-lasting Graves disease (dated by TCRdb to the early 2020s). The label giving this sample's time point can be read as: newly diagnosed GD, antithyroid drugs for less than 3 months. For both TCR sequencing and RNA sequencing, RNA was extracted from PBMCs using TRIzol. The method was multiplex PCR. Sequencer: Illumina HiSeq 4000. TCR beta libraries were built with iRepertoire HTBI primers and Arm-PCR amplification of CDR3 regions. TCRdb reworked the public reads: Q25 trimming with fastp, MiXCR clone assembly, productive beta chains retained. For every CDR3 protein sequence, its rows merge into one entry that carries the most common genes and DNA. The sample contains approximately 400,000 distinct CDR3 sequences, about an eighth of them found a single time. The ten largest clones capture about 19% of the sample.

This sample was shared with a second study, whose subject was T cells in Graves' hyperthyroidism and ophthalmopathy.

Source: peripheral blood mononuclear cells (PBMCs), taken at new diagnosis, from a patient treated with antithyroid drugs. The receptors were sampled from a woman under 30 with Graves disease. Donor details come from another sample of the same person, matched by shared clones.

This clonotype was observed a handful of times. The chain recombines TRBV12-5 with TRBJ1-1; the D gene is possibly TRBD1 (6 bases). The V and J ends lost 0 bases and 2 bases respectively, with 10 bases between them. Per the germline V gene, CDR1 is LGHNT and CDR2 is FRNRAP. The CDR3 extends over 15 amino acids. The CDR3 DNA reads as TGTGCTAGTGGTTTGGTTTGGGGGCTAAACACTGAAGCTTTCTTT. Amino acids: CASGLVWGLNTEAFF.

This clonotype was seen many times. The genes are TRBV2 and TRBJ2-3; TRBD2 aligns across 15 bases. Germline-derived CDR1 and CDR2 are SNHLY and FYNNEI. With V trimmed by 10 bases and J by 1 base, 15 bases remained unmatched. The CDR3 contains 19 residues. Written as DNA, the CDR3 is TGTGCCACCCCCCGGAGGGGACTAGCGGGGGGAAAAGGCACAGATACGCAGTATTTT. It codes for CATPRRGLAGGKGTDTQYF.

This clonotype was counted ten times or more. The chain joins TRBV29-1 to TRBJ2-3; D is tentatively TRBD1 or TRBD2 (5 bases each). The CDR3 has 14 residues. Germline V gives CDR1 SQVTM, CDR2 ANQGSEA. Trimming removed 1 base at V and 4 bases at J, with 12 bases between. The CDR3 is CSVEGGLGADTQYF. The CDR3 coding sequence is TGCAGCGTTGAAGGTGGCCTGGGGGCAGATACGCAGTATTTT.

There are many counts of this clonotype. The V and J genes are TRBV4-1 and TRBJ2-7; 9 positions match TRBD1. Germline values: CDR1 MGHRA, CDR2 YSYEKL. CDR3 length: 15 residues. Trimming removed 3 bases from V and 6 bases from J; junction bases left unmatched: 9. The chain's CDR3 is CASSQVPGTGSEQYV. CDR3 DNA sequence: TGCGCCAGCAGCCAGGTTCCCGGGACAGGGAGCGAGCAGTACGTC.

This clonotype was counted many times. The chain couples TRBV6-2 or TRBV6-3 to TRBJ2-1; the D gene could be TRBD1 or TRBD2 (6 bases each). The germline V gene encodes CDR1 MNHEY and CDR2 SVGEGT. CDR3 length equals 21 residues. Trimming pared 6 bases from V and 0 bases from J, leaving 30 bases between. The CDR3 region has the DNA TGTGCCAGCAGCGATCCCTCGTGGGGGTGGGGGGCGCATGGCTCCTACAATGAGCAGTTCTTC. This encodes CASSDPSWGWGAHGSYNEQFF.

This clonotype was seen ten or more times. The rearrangement links TRBV30 to TRBJ2-2, with 7 bases aligning to TRBD1. The CDR3 has 15 amino acids. Germline CDR1 is GTSNPN and CDR2 is SVGIG (reference sequence). J lost 1 base, V lost 2 bases, and 4 bases had no gene match. The CDR3 sequence: CAWSRDRVNTGELFF. The CDR3 DNA is TGTGCCTGGAGTCGGGACAGAGTGAACACCGGGGAGCTGTTTTTT.

The chain recombines TRBV7-9 with TRBJ2-4; unclear D gene. This CDR3 contains 15 residues. V was cut by 3 bases and J by 1 base, with 10 bases left in between. Germline V gives CDR1 SEHNR, CDR2 FQNEAQ (reference sequence). CDR3 DNA sequence: TGTGCCAGCAGCTTTACGGTGGGGGCCAAAAACATTCAGTACTTC. Amino acid sequence: CASSFTVGAKNIQYF.

This clonotype was seen at least ten times. The genes are TRBV7-2 and TRBJ2-1; 8 bases align to TRBD2. The trim removed 2 bases at V and 5 bases at J, leaving 17 bases unmatched. The CDR3 is made up of 19 amino acids. Germline V CDR1 and CDR2: SGHTA, FQGNSA. This CDR3 reads CASSLRRGAGASLDNEQFF. CDR3 in DNA: TGTGCCAGCAGCTTAAGGAGAGGAGCGGGGGCCTCTCTGGACAATGAGCAGTTCTTC.

In its sample, this clonotype was seen many times. This chain links TRBV12-3 or TRBV12-4 with TRBJ1-2, with a weak D call TRBD1 (5 bases). Trimming left V 5 bases short and J 4 bases short, with 23 bases between. The CDR3 length is 17 residues. CDR3 sequence (DNA): TGTGCCAGCAGTCCACCGGGGGGTTACCGGAGGTCCTATGGCTACACCTTC. Protein sequence: CASSPPGGYRRSYGYTF.

The sample holds one count of this clonotype. At one end, the junction sequence differs from germline, possibly due to a read error. The genes are TRBV12-3 or TRBV12-4 and TRBJ1-1; unclear D gene. This CDR3 has 15 residues. The CDR3 loop is CAGSLGFGANTEAFF. CDR3 coding DNA: TGTGCCGGCAGCTTGGGGTTTGGCGCGAACACTGAAGCTTTCTTT.